This TCR beta chain derives from a study of blood T cell repertoires in COVID-19. Across the whole study: COVID-19 samples, acute and convalescent, were from the United States, Italy and Spain. PBMCs, B-cell-depleted T cells, or T cells were the source of the cDNA or gDNA that made up the material.

Some clones are missing from TCRdb's copy, which holds only in-frame ones; the method was immunoSEQ multiplex PCR. The sample records approximately 6,300 clones, approximately 70% being singletons. The germline CDR1 and CDR2 sequences are MNHEY and SVGEGT. The J segment lost 5 bases and the V segment lost 4 bases, leaving 8 bases of the junction unmatched. This CDR3 has 16 residues. The sequencing sample was made of peripheral blood. The receptor's source is a man aged 55 to 69 with acute or convalescent COVID-19. The chain uses TRBV6-2 or TRBV6-3 and TRBJ2-5; 12 positions agree with TRBD2. CDR3 nucleotide sequence: TGTGCCAGCAGTTCGGGACTAGCGGGTGTGGGCGAGACCCAGTACTTC. This sequence encodes CASSSGLAGVGETQYF.